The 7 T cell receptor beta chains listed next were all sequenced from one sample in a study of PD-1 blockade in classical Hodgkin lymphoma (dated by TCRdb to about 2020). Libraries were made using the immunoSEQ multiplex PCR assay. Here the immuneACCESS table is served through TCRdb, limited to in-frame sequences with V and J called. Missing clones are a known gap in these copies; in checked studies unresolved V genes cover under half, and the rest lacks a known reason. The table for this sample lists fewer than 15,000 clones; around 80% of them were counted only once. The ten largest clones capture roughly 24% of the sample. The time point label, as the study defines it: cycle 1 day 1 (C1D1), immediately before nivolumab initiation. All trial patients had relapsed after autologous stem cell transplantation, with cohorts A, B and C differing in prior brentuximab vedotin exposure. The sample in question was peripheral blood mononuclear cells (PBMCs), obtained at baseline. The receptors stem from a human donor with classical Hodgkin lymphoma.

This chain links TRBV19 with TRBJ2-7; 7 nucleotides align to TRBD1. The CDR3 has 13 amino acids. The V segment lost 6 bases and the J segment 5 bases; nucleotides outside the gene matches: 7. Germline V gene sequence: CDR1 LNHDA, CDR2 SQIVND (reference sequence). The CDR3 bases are TGTGCCAGTAGCTCGACAGGGTCCCACGAGCAGTACTTC. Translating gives CASSSTGSHEQYF.

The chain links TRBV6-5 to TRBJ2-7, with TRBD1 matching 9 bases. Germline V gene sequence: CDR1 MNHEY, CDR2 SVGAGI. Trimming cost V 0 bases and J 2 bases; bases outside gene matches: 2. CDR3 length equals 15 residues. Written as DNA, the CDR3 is TGTGCCAGCAGTTACTCGACAGGGGGAACCTACGAGCAGTACTTC. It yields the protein CASSYSTGGTYEQYF.

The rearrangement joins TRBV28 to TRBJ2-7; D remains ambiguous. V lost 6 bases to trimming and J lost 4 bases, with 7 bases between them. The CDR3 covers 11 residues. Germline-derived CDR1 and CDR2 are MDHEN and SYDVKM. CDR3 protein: CASSLGYEQYF. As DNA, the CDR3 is TGTGCCAGCAGCCTCGGGTACGAGCAGTACTTC.

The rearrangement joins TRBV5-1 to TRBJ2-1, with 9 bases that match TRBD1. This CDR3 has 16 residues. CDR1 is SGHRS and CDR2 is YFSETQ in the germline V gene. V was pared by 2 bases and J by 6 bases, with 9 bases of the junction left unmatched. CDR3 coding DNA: TGCGCCAGCAGCTTTACCGGGACAGGGTTGGTCAATGAGCAGTTCTTC. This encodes CASSFTGTGLVNEQFF.

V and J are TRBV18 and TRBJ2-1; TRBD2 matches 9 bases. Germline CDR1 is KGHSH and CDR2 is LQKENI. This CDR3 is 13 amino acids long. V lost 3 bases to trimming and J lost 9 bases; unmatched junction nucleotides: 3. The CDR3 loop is CASSPRREGEQFF. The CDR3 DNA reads TGTGCCAGCTCACCCCGGCGGGAGGGTGAGCAGTTCTTC.

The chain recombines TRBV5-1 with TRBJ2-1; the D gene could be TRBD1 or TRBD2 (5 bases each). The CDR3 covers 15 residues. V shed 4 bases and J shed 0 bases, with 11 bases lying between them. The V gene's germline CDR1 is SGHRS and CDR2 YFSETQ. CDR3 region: CASSGGHYSYNEQFF. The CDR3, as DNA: TGCGCCAGCAGCGGGGGTCATTACTCCTACAATGAGCAGTTCTTC.

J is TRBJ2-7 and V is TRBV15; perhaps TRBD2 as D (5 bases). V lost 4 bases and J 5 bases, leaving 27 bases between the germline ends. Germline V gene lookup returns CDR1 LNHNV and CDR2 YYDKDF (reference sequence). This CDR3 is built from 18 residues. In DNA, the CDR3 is TGTGCCACCAGCAATCCGGGATATGATCCACCCAGGCCCCACGAGCAGTACTTC. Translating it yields CATSNPGYDPPRPHEQYF. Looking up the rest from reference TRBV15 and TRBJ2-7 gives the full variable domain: DAMVIQNPRYQVTQFGKPVTLSCSQTLNHNVMYWYQQKSSQAPKLLFHYYDKDFNNEADTPDNFQSRRPNTSFCFLDIRSPGLGDTAMYLCATSNPGYDPPRPHEQYFGPGTRLTVT.